Listed here are 28 T cell receptor beta chains from one sample, sequenced in a study of read filtering for tumor transcriptome and immune sequencing. From about 400 ng of RNA, a library with molecular barcoded alpha/delta and beta/gamma adaptors was made. In TCRdb, the reads were re-called with MiXCR into one record per CDR3 protein. Of 43,000 or so distinct CDR3 sequences in the sample, 9.5% to 15% were seen once. Sequencing was done on a sample of a population of CD138-negative cells sorted from bone marrow. Source of these receptors: a donor at least 40 years old with multiple myeloma.

The table lists this clonotype with a few counts. This may arise from a read error, as a much more abundant clone is one base away. This chain joins TRBV20-1 and TRBJ2-7; 7 bases line up with TRBD2. Germline CDR1 is DFQATT and CDR2 is SNEGSKA (reference sequence). V was pared by 1 base and J by 5 bases, with 2 bases of the junction left unmatched. The CDR3 length is 12 residues. CDR3 DNA: TGCAGTGCTAGAGGGACTAGTCACGAGCAGTACTTC. It specifies CSARGTSHEQYF.

This clonotype was seen more than once but under ten times. A much larger clone differs from this one at a single base, so this may be a read error. V usage is TRBV18 and J usage is TRBJ2-1; 10 positions agree with TRBD2. Trimming removed 4 bases from V and 12 bases from J; junction bases left unmatched: 15. The germline gives CDR1 KGHSH, CDR2 LQKENI. CDR3 length: 16 residues. The CDR3 protein is CASSRLLAGSRDGQFF. The DNA of the CDR3 is TGTGCCAGCTCACGCCTACTAGCGGGATCCCGGGATGGGCAGTTCTTC.

This clonotype was seen many times. The chain is built from TRBV20-1 and TRBJ1-1; D is uncertain. The CDR3 spans 12 residues. Germline V gene data show CDR1 as DFQATT and CDR2 as SNEGSKA (reference sequence). With 3 bases removed from V and 4 bases from J, the gap between germline ends came to 9 bases. CDR3 residues: CSASRAGTEAFF. DNA for the CDR3: TGCAGTGCTAGTAGGGCAGGCACTGAAGCTTTCTTT.

This clonotype was recorded at least ten times. One end of the junction does not line up with germline, which may come from a read error. The chain uses TRBV29-1 and TRBJ1-2; D possibly corresponds to TRBD1 (6 bases). The CDR3 runs 12 residues. The germline V gene encodes CDR1 SQVTM and CDR2 ANQGSEA. The CDR3 here is CSVGQDALAFYF. The CDR3 coding sequence is TGCAGCGTTGGACAGGACGCGTTGGCATTCTACTTC. The full variable domain, in which reference TRBV29-1 and TRBJ1-2 provide the parts outside the CDR3, is SAVISQKPSRDICQRGTSLTIQCQVDSQVTMMFWYRQQPGQSLTLIATANQGSEATYESGFVIDKFPISRPNLTFSTLTVSNMSPEDSSIYLCSVGQDALAFYFGSGTRLTVV.

The sample holds many counts of this clonotype. The chain has TRBV11-3 and TRBJ2-1; 15 nucleotides agree with TRBD2. J gave up 7 bases and V 4 bases, and 14 bases lay outside the gene matches. The CDR3 length is 19 residues. Looked up from germline, CDR1 is SGHNT and CDR2 is YENEEA. The CDR3 region is CASSSWTSGRAGRGNEQFF. As DNA, the CDR3 is TGTGCCAGCAGCTCTTGGACTAGCGGGAGGGCGGGCAGAGGGAATGAGCAGTTCTTC.

This clonotype was counted at least ten times. The genes are TRBV6-2 or TRBV6-3 and TRBJ2-1; maybe TRBD2 (5 bases). In germline, CDR1 is MNHEY, CDR2 SVGEGT. This CDR3 is built from 13 residues. V lost 9 bases and J lost 12, with 21 bases in between. CDR3 sequence: CASSPRGRAGQFF. Written as DNA, the CDR3 is TGTGCCAGTAGCCCCAGAGGGCGGGCGGGGCAGTTCTTC.

This clonotype showed up many times. The gene calls are TRBV6-1 and TRBJ2-5; 7 bases line up with TRBD2. Germline CDR1 reads MNHNS; CDR2 reads SASEGT. After removal of 7 bases from V and 4 bases from J, the junction contained 15 bases not matched to a gene. The CDR3 is 16 amino acids. The CDR3 sequence is CASKRPVAGSGETQYF. CDR3 bases: TGTGCCAGCAAGAGGCCAGTAGCGGGCTCGGGAGAGACCCAGTACTTC.

A word on this clonotype: A junction end diverges from the germline sequence, so it may reflect a read error. The chain carries TRBV7-9 and TRBJ2-1, with D unresolved. The CDR3 length is 14 residues. CDR1 and CDR2 (germline): SEHNR, FQNEAQ (reference sequence). CDR3 sequence reads: CASGLSWVNNEQSF. CDR3 nucleotide sequence: TGTGCCAGCGGCTTATCTTGGGTTAACAATGAGCAGTCCTTC.

This clonotype showed up many times. The chain recombines TRBV20-1 with TRBJ1-1; 10 bases align to TRBD1. There are 12 residues in the CDR3. Germline V gene sequence: CDR1 DFQATT, CDR2 SNEGSKA (reference sequence). J was trimmed by 6 bases and V by 6 bases; bases with no gene match: 4. The CDR3 here is CSARQGAAEAFF. The CDR3 coding sequence is TGCAGTGCCCGACAGGGGGCCGCTGAAGCTTTCTTT.

A few counts support this clonotype. As DNA, the CDR3 is TGCAGTGCTGACGGGCCGAGAGGCTACGAGCAGTACTTC. As protein: CSADGPRGYEQYF. J is TRBJ2-7 and V is TRBV20-1; no clear D. V shed 5 bases and J shed 3 bases, with 14 bases lying between them. This CDR3 is built from 13 residues. Per the germline V gene, CDR1 is DFQATT and CDR2 is SNEGSKA (reference sequence).

This clonotype was picked up many times. The chain is built from TRBV2 and TRBJ1-5; 8 bases match TRBD1. The CDR3 spans 14 residues. J lost 5 bases, V lost 4 bases, and 4 bases had no gene match. Germline V gene data show CDR1 as SNHLY and CDR2 as FYNNEI. The CDR3: CASSGQGADQPQHF. For the CDR3, the DNA is TGTGCCAGCAGTGGGCAGGGGGCTGATCAGCCCCAGCATTTT.

The V and J genes are TRBV4-1 and TRBJ2-1; 9 nucleotides align to TRBD1. Germline V gene lookup returns CDR1 MGHRA and CDR2 YSYEKL. V gave up 5 bases and J gave up 5 bases; unmatched junction bases: 19. The CDR3 runs 19 residues. As DNA, the CDR3 is TGCGCCAGCAGCAAATCCCGGTCCCCGGGACAGGGTTTTAACAATGAGCAGTTCTTC. Amino acid sequence: CASSKSRSPGQGFNNEQFF.

This clonotype was counted many times. This sequence joins TRBV5-6 and TRBJ2-6; 12 bases are shared with TRBD1. V was clipped by 7 bases and J by 2 bases; unmatched bases: 7. CDR1 and CDR2 from the germline V gene are SGHDT and YYEEEE. This CDR3 is 17 amino acids long. CDR3 amino acids: CASRTGTGGAGANVLTF. The CDR3 DNA reads as TGTGCCAGCCGCACCGGGACAGGGGGCGCTGGGGCCAACGTCCTGACTTTC.

The sample holds many counts of this clonotype. This sequence joins TRBV11-2 and TRBJ2-5; 8 bases line up with TRBD1. J lost 5 bases, V lost 5 bases, and 10 bases had no gene match. This CDR3 is built from 15 residues. CDR1 SGHAT and CDR2 FQNNGV come from the germline V gene. CDR3 sequence (DNA): TGTGCCAGCAGCCCCACGACAGGGGTAGGGGAGACCCAGTACTTC. Its translation: CASSPTTGVGETQYF.

The sample holds a few counts of this clonotype. A much more abundant neighbour one base away suggests this may be a read error. The CDR3 end shows no conserved phenylalanine or tryptophan, and so a read error is likely. The J gene is TRBJ2-7, the V gene TRBV7-9; TRBD2 agrees at 8 bases. CDR3 length: 14 residues. The V gene end was trimmed by 1 base and the J gene end by 5 bases; junction bases not matched to a gene: 4. Germline V gene sequence: CDR1 SEHNR, CDR2 FQNEAQ (reference sequence). DNA of the CDR3: TGTGCCAGCAGCTTAGGGCTAGCGGGCCACGAGCAGTACCTC. Residues: CASSLGLAGHEQYL.

This clonotype showed up just a few times. V and J are TRBV20-1 and TRBJ2-7; TRBD1 agrees at 7 bases. V was pared by 6 bases and J by 9 bases, with 14 bases of the junction left unmatched. This CDR3 is 13 amino acids long. Germline loops: CDR1 DFQATT, CDR2 SNEGSKA (reference sequence). CDR3 region: CSAQPTGLRGQYF. The CDR3 nucleotides read TGCAGTGCACAACCGACAGGGCTTCGCGGGCAGTACTTC.

As concerns this clonotype: This may be a read error: a much more frequent sequence differs by one nucleotide. This rearrangement joins TRBV7-3 to TRBJ2-5; the D gene could be TRBD1 or TRBD2 (6 bases each). The ends were cut back, 2 bases at V and 6 bases at J, with 19 bases in the middle. The CDR3 contains 16 residues. Per the germline V gene, CDR1 is SGHTA and CDR2 is FQGTGA. The CDR3 here is CASSLAVQGGFKTQYF. The DNA for the CDR3 is TGTGCCAGCAGCTTAGCGGTACAGGGAGGTTTCAAGACCCAGTACTTC.

This clonotype was recorded many times. The chain employs TRBV20-1 and TRBJ1-5; D is undetermined. Germline lookup yields CDR1 DFQATT and CDR2 SNEGSKA (reference sequence). This CDR3 has 13 amino acids. The V end lost 6 bases, the J end lost 6 bases, and 15 bases lay between the germline ends. DNA for the CDR3: TGCAGTGCGGAATCCTCGGCAGCTCAGCCCCAGCATTTT. Translation gives CSAESSAAQPQHF.

This clonotype came up many times. In DNA form, the CDR3 reads TGTGCCAGCAGCCAAGATGTCCGCCAGGAAATCAAGGATAGCAATCAGCCCCAGCATTTT. Its translation is CASSQDVRQEIKDSNQPQHF. The rearrangement joins TRBV4-2 to TRBJ1-5, with D unresolved. The germline V and J ends were trimmed by 0 bases and 0 bases, with 21 bases remaining between them. The CDR3 covers 20 residues. Germline CDR1 reads LGHNA; CDR2 reads YNFKEQ.

The table lists this clonotype with many counts. This sequence joins TRBV4-1 and TRBJ2-1; a possible D gene is TRBD2 (6 bases). Germline V gene data show CDR1 as MGHRA and CDR2 as YSYEKL. V gave up 1 base and J gave up 9 bases, with 10 bases separating them. The CDR3 length is 13 residues. The CDR3 reads CASSQGRAFEQFF. DNA of the CDR3: TGCGCCAGCAGCCAAGGGAGGGCTTTTGAGCAGTTCTTC.

V usage is TRBV4-1 and J usage is TRBJ1-1; D call uncertain. CDR1 and CDR2 (germline): MGHRA, YSYEKL. The CDR3 runs 15 residues. The V and J ends lost 1 base and 4 bases respectively, with 13 bases between them. The CDR3 here is CASSQVSERFTEAFF. In DNA, the CDR3 is TGCGCCAGCAGCCAAGTTTCCGAGAGGTTCACTGAAGCTTTCTTT.

With regard to this clonotype: The junction departs from germline at one end; a sequencing error may be responsible. The gene calls are TRBV15 and TRBJ2-1; TRBD2 might be the D (6 bases). Germline CDR1 and CDR2: LNHNV and YYDKDF (reference sequence). This CDR3 contains 16 residues. The CDR3 DNA sequence: TGTGCCACAAGCAGGCTCGCGGGGAGCTCCCACAGTGAGCAGTTCTTC. Translating gives CATSRLAGSSHSEQFF. Variable domain in full (rest from reference TRBV15 and TRBJ2-1): DAMVIQNPRYQVTQFGKPVTLSCSQTLNHNVMYWYQQKSSQAPKLLFHYYDKDFNNEADTPDNFQSRRPNTSFCFLDIRSPGLGDTAMYLCATSRLAGSSHSEQFFGPGTRLTVL.

This clonotype has just one count. One junction end disagrees with the germline gene, perhaps due to a read error. The chain couples TRBV20-1 to TRBJ2-1, with 10 bases fitting TRBD1. This CDR3 spans 14 amino acids. Germline CDR1 reads DFQATT; CDR2 reads SNEGSKA (reference sequence). The CDR3 region is CSATRQGARNERLF. The DNA for the CDR3 is TGCAGTGCTACCCGACAGGGGGCGCGTAATGAGCGGCTCTTC.

This clonotype has ten or more counts. The chain employs TRBV3-1 and TRBJ2-1; D could derive from TRBD1 or TRBD2 (5 bases each). The CDR3 loop spans 17 amino acids. Germline V gives CDR1 LGHDT, CDR2 YNNKEL (reference sequence). Trimming removed 10 bases from V and 5 bases from J, with 27 bases in between. The CDR3 region is CATLGRRGRARHNEQFF. The CDR3 nucleotides read TGTGCCACCCTGGGGAGAAGGGGAAGGGCGAGGCACAATGAGCAGTTCTTC.

This clonotype came up many times. The chain carries TRBV28 and TRBJ2-6; D is unclear. From germline, CDR1 is MDHEN and CDR2 SYDVKM. V was cut by 9 bases and J by 4 bases, with 10 bases left in between. The CDR3 is made up of 13 amino acids. CDR3 protein: CASLLAGANVLTF. Written as DNA, the CDR3 is TGTGCCAGTCTCCTCGCCGGGGCCAACGTCCTGACTTTC. Full variable domain (rest looked up from reference TRBV28 and TRBJ2-6): DVKVTQSSRYLVKRTGEKVFLECVQDMDHENMFWYRQDPGLGLRLIYFSYDVKMKEKGDIPEGYSVSREKKERFSLILESASTNQTSMYLCASLLAGANVLTFGAGSRLTVL.

This clonotype was detected ten times or more. J is TRBJ2-1 and V is TRBV5-1; D perhaps matches TRBD2 (6 bases). The CDR3 totals 13 residues. V lost 2 bases to trimming and J lost 9 bases, with 12 bases between them. CDR1 SGHRS and CDR2 YFSETQ come from the germline V gene. CDR3 sequence reads: CASSFREKAEQFF. CDR3 sequence (DNA): TGCGCCAGCAGCTTCCGGGAGAAGGCTGAGCAGTTCTTC.

This clonotype was seen ten or more times. The rearrangement joins TRBV10-3 to TRBJ2-1; tentatively, D is TRBD2 (6 bases). Trimming stripped 2 bases from V and 0 bases from J, with 8 bases between. Per the germline V gene, CDR1 is ENHRY and CDR2 is SYGVKD. The CDR3 runs to 15 residues. The CDR3 here is CAISESSGSYNEQFF. The CDR3 coding sequence is TGTGCCATCAGTGAGAGTAGCGGCTCCTACAATGAGCAGTTCTTC.

Many counts were recorded for this clonotype. The genes are TRBV20-1 and TRBJ2-7; TRBD1 agrees at 7 bases. Germline V gene lookup returns CDR1 DFQATT and CDR2 SNEGSKA (reference sequence). The CDR3 length is 15 residues. The ends lost 4 bases at V and 0 bases at J; junction bases unmatched: 9. This chain's CDR3 is CSAKPRDSSSYEQYF. In DNA form, the CDR3 reads TGCAGTGCTAAGCCGAGGGACAGTAGCTCCTACGAGCAGTACTTC.